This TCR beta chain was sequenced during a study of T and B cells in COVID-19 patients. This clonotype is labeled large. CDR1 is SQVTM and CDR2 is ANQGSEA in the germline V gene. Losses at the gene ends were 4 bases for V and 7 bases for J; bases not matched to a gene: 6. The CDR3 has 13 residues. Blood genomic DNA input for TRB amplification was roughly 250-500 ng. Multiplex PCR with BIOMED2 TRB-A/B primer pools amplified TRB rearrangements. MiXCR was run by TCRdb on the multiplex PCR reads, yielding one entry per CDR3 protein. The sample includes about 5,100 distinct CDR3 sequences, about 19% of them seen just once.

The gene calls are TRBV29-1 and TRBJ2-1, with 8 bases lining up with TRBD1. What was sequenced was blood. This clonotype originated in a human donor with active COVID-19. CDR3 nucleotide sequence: TGCAGCGTTGCCGGACAGGGTCTTAATGAGCAGTTCTTC. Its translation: CSVAGQGLNEQFF.